Listed here are 25 T cell receptor beta chains from one sample, sequenced in a study of blood T cell repertoires in COVID-19. Repertoires were generated with immunoSEQ multiplex PCR, while TCRdb's copy carries only in-frame clones and drops some. The repertoire holds a few hundred thousand clones, with approximately 90% as singletons. Sequencing was performed on PBMCs or T cells enriched from blood (not recorded which). The source of these receptors is a woman in her 40s who had recovered from COVID-19.

The V call is TRBV6-5, the J call TRBJ1-6, with 10 bases that match TRBD1. Germline loops: CDR1 MNHEY, CDR2 SVGAGI. The ends lost 5 bases at V and 10 bases at J; junction bases unmatched: 5. The CDR3 is 14 residues long. The CDR3 DNA sequence: TGTGCCAGCAGTAAGGGGACAGGGGACTCACCCCTCCACTTT. It is translated as CASSKGTGDSPLHF.

The gene calls are TRBV6-1 and TRBJ2-2, with D perhaps TRBD1 (5 bases). Per the germline V gene, CDR1 is MNHNS and CDR2 is SASEGT. Trimming shortened V by 2 bases and J by 8 bases, and 9 bases separated the two germline ends. The CDR3 spans 13 residues. The chain's CDR3 is CASSESGLGELFF. The CDR3 bases are TGTGCCAGCAGTGAATCAGGGTTGGGGGAGCTGTTTTTT.

This sequence joins TRBV18 and TRBJ2-2; TRBD1 matches at 9 bases. V lost 5 bases and J lost 0; bases outside the gene matches: 4. From germline, CDR1 is KGHSH and CDR2 LQKENI. The CDR3 contains 16 residues. The chain's CDR3 is CASSITGGANTGELFF. CDR3 nucleotide sequence: TGTGCCAGCTCAATTACAGGGGGCGCGAACACCGGGGAGCTGTTTTTT.

This chain connects TRBV3-1 (or the pseudogene TRBV3-2) to TRBJ2-2, with a weak D call TRBD2 (6 bases). The CDR3 contains 15 residues. V lost 4 bases and J 7 bases, leaving 16 bases between the germline ends. The V gene's germline CDR1 is LGHDT and CDR2 YNNKEL (reference sequence). The CDR3 reads CASSRRSGRGGELFF. The CDR3 DNA reads as TGTGCCAGCAGCCGCAGGTCAGGGCGGGGCGGGGAGCTGTTTTTT.

CDR3 sequence: CASSEAPLYNEQFF. The CDR3 bases are TGTGCCAGCAGCGAGGCTCCCCTCTACAATGAGCAGTTCTTC. This chain links TRBV28 with TRBJ2-1; D unresolved. Trimming cost V 6 bases and J 3 bases, with 12 bases left between them. The CDR3 is 14 amino acids. CDR1 is MDHEN and CDR2 is SYDVKM in the germline V gene.

The genes are TRBV18 and TRBJ2-7, with 8 bases that match TRBD1. The CDR3 loop spans 16 amino acids. J was trimmed by 6 bases and V by 0 bases; bases with no gene match: 10. CDR1 and CDR2 from the germline V gene are KGHSH and LQKENI. CDR3 nucleotides: TGTGCCAGCTCACCACCGGGGGTGCAGGGGGCTGGCGAGCAGTACTTC. It is translated as CASSPPGVQGAGEQYF.

The chain links TRBV28 to TRBJ2-5, with D possibly matching TRBD1 (5 bases). Germline V gene sequence: CDR1 MDHEN, CDR2 SYDVKM. There are 13 residues in the CDR3. V lost 3 bases, J lost 5 bases, and 10 bases lay in between. CDR3 protein: CASSLAGMETQYF. CDR3 nucleotides: TGTGCCAGCAGTTTGGCAGGGATGGAGACCCAGTACTTC.

The chain combines TRBV19 with TRBJ1-1; maybe TRBD1 (6 bases). The CDR3 runs to 16 residues. The V and J ends lost 6 bases and 0 bases respectively, with 17 bases between them. Per germline, CDR1 LNHDA and CDR2 SQIVND (reference sequence). DNA for the CDR3: TGTGCCAGTAGCCCCCGGACAGTTCTCATGAACACTGAAGCTTTCTTT. As protein: CASSPRTVLMNTEAFF.

The chain links TRBV7-3 to TRBJ2-2, with TRBD2 matching 9 bases. The germline CDR1 and CDR2 sequences are SGHTA and FQGTGA. The V and J ends lost 5 bases and 4 bases, in that order; junction bases with no gene match: 2. CDR3 length: 14 amino acids. DNA for the CDR3: TGTGCCAGCAGCCATAGCGGGAGCACCGGGGAGCTGTTTTTT. Translating gives CASSHSGSTGELFF.

The chain couples TRBV4-3 to TRBJ1-1; a possible D gene is TRBD1 (5 bases). Per germline, CDR1 LGHNA and CDR2 YSLEER. V was trimmed by 0 bases and J by 0 bases, leaving 11 bases between them. The CDR3 runs to 16 residues. In nucleotides, the CDR3 is TGCGCCAGCAGCCAAGACAGGGCCTATATGAACACTGAAGCTTTCTTT. Translating it yields CASSQDRAYMNTEAFF.

V gene TRBV18 combines with J gene TRBJ2-7; 7 bases map to TRBD2. The CDR3 contains 14 residues. Trimming took 2 bases from V and 0 from J; bases not matched to a gene: 1. The V gene's germline CDR1 is KGHSH and CDR2 LQKENI. CDR3 bases: TGTGCCAGCTCACCAGGGAGGGGCTCCTACGAGCAGTACTTC. It codes for CASSPGRGSYEQYF. Using reference TRBV18 and TRBJ2-7 for the parts outside the CDR3, the full variable domain is NAGVMQNPRHLVRRRGQEARLRCSPMKGHSHVYWYRQLPEEGLKFMVYLQKENIIDESGMPKERFSAEFPKEGPSILRIQQVVRGDSAAYFCASSPGRGSYEQYFGPGTRLTVT.

The chain uses TRBV7-2 and TRBJ2-1, with a tentative D call TRBD1 (6 bases). Per the germline V gene, CDR1 is SGHTA and CDR2 is FQGNSA. Trimming stripped 2 bases from V and 6 bases from J, with 11 bases between. This CDR3 comprises 14 residues. The CDR3 bases are TGTGCCAGCAGCTTACTAGGGGGTCTCAATGAGCAGTTCTTC. It specifies CASSLLGGLNEQFF. Filled out from reference TRBV7-2 and TRBJ2-1, the complete variable domain reads GAGVSQSPSNKVTEKGKDVELRCDPISGHTALYWYRQSLGQGLEFLIYFQGNSAPDKSGLPSDRFSAERTGGSVSTLTIQRTQQEDSAVYLCASSLLGGLNEQFFGPGTRLTVL.

The chain has TRBV28 and TRBJ2-7; 12 nucleotides align to TRBD2. V dropped 3 bases and J dropped 4; count of bases not matched to a gene: 22. The CDR3 is 21 residues long. CDR1 is MDHEN and CDR2 is SYDVKM in the germline V gene. The CDR3 DNA sequence: TGTGCCAGCAGTTTCTTCCCCAGGGGGATAGGACTAGCGGGGCTCTGGTACGAGCAGTACTTC. Translated, it gives CASSFFPRGIGLAGLWYEQYF. The full variable domain, in which reference TRBV28 and TRBJ2-7 provide the parts outside the CDR3, is DVKVTQSSRYLVKRTGEKVFLECVQDMDHENMFWYRQDPGLGLRLIYFSYDVKMKEKGDIPEGYSVSREKKERFSLILESASTNQTSMYLCASSFFPRGIGLAGLWYEQYFGPGTRLTVT.

The V call is TRBV6-2 or TRBV6-3, the J call TRBJ2-7; 16 nucleotides line up with TRBD2. CDR1 is MNHEY, CDR2 SVGEGT, per germline. The CDR3 runs to 16 residues. V shed 6 bases, J shed 6 bases, and the junction held 8 bases outside the gene matches. The CDR3 bases are TGTGCCAGCAGCTTTCCCGGGACTAGCGGGAGGGCCGAGCAGTACTTC. Translation gives CASSFPGTSGRAEQYF.

This chain joins TRBV28 and TRBJ2-1; D may be TRBD1 (5 bases). Germline V gene sequence: CDR1 MDHEN, CDR2 SYDVKM. This CDR3 spans 17 amino acids. Trimming cost V 3 bases and J 4 bases, with 19 bases left between them. The chain's CDR3 is CASSFLQVMVEYNEQFF. DNA of the CDR3: TGTGCCAGCAGTTTCCTACAGGTAATGGTGGAATACAATGAGCAGTTCTTC.

This chain connects TRBV7-2 to TRBJ2-1; D is uncertain. Germline CDR1 reads SGHTA; CDR2 reads FQGNSA. This CDR3 region has 13 residues. The V gene lost 5 bases and the J gene lost 4 bases, with 9 bases spanning the gap. The CDR3 DNA sequence: TGTGCCAGCAGCCGCAGAATGTACAATGAGCAGTTCTTC. As protein: CASSRRMYNEQFF.

The chain combines TRBV6-2 or TRBV6-3 with TRBJ2-1, with 7 bases lining up with TRBD1. CDR3 size: 15 residues. V gave up 4 bases and J gave up 6 bases; unmatched junction bases: 9. The V gene's germline CDR1 is MNHEY and CDR2 SVGEGT. The CDR3 sequence is CASSSGQTKPNEQFF. The CDR3 nucleotides read TGTGCCAGCAGTTCGGGACAGACGAAACCCAATGAGCAGTTCTTC.

This chain connects TRBV4-3 to TRBJ2-1; D is uncertain. Trimming shortened V by 3 bases and J by 5 bases, and 11 bases separated the two germline ends. The CDR3 is 14 amino acids. The V gene's germline CDR1 is LGHNA and CDR2 YSLEER. The CDR3 region is CASSQGRVDNEQFF. The CDR3 nucleotides are TGCGCCAGCAGCCAGGGTCGGGTTGACAATGAGCAGTTCTTC.

This chain uses TRBV6-2 or TRBV6-3 with TRBJ2-5; no clear D. V lost 2 bases to trimming and J lost 3 bases, with 7 bases between them. The CDR3 extends over 13 amino acids. Germline assignment: CDR1 MNHEY and CDR2 SVGEGT. CDR3 protein: CASSYPLEETQYF. The CDR3 nucleotides read TGTGCCAGCAGTTACCCCCTCGAAGAGACCCAGTACTTC.

J is TRBJ2-7 and V is TRBV25-1; TRBD1 matches at 8 bases. This CDR3 has 14 amino acids. With 4 bases clipped from V and 0 bases from J, the junction kept 2 bases outside the gene matches. Germline-derived CDR1 and CDR2 are MGHDK and SYGVNS. CDR3 nucleotides: TGTGCCAGCAGTGGGACAGGGATCTCCTACGAGCAGTACTTC. It encodes CASSGTGISYEQYF.

This chain connects TRBV30 to TRBJ1-3, with D perhaps TRBD1 (5 bases). Trimming pared 2 bases from V and 0 bases from J, leaving 8 bases between. The V gene's germline CDR1 is GTSNPN and CDR2 SVGIG (reference sequence). This CDR3 is built from 14 residues. CDR3 region: CAWSLGGSGNTIYF. The CDR3 region has the DNA TGTGCCTGGAGTCTCGGGGGCTCTGGAAACACCATATATTTT.

The chain has TRBV12-3 or TRBV12-4 and TRBJ1-1; D gene unclear. The CDR3 contains 13 residues. Trimming took off 6 bases at V and 0 bases at J, with 8 bases between the two ends. The CDR3 here is CASSPNLNTEAFF. DNA of the CDR3: TGTGCCAGCAGCCCAAATCTGAACACTGAAGCTTTCTTT.

The genes are TRBV7-3 and TRBJ1-4; tentatively, D is TRBD1 (5 bases). The CDR3 extends over 15 amino acids. Germline-derived CDR1 and CDR2 are SGHTA and FQGTGA. Trimming took 5 bases from V and 7 from J, leaving 17 bases between them. The CDR3 loop is CASSPSGVGGEKLFF. The CDR3 nucleotides read TGTGCCAGCAGCCCCTCGGGGGTTGGGGGTGAAAAACTGTTTTTT.

The chain links TRBV21-1 to TRBJ2-1; TRBD1 reflects the table's D call only, with no check against the DNA. TRBV21-1 is noted as a pseudogene. The CDR3 spans 19 residues. CDR3 sequence reads: CASSKDDRGFTFPYNEQFF. The CDR3 coding sequence is TGTGCCAGCAGCAAAGATGACAGGGGGTTCACCTTTCCCTACAATGAGCAGTTCTTC.

The rearrangement links TRBV5-1 to TRBJ2-1; 11 bases line up with TRBD2. CDR1 SGHRS and CDR2 YFSETQ come from the germline V gene. The V segment lost 0 bases and the J segment 7 bases; nucleotides outside the gene matches: 3. The CDR3 contains 15 residues. The CDR3 sequence is CASSLGLAGKNEQFF. DNA for the CDR3: TGCGCCAGCAGCTTGGGACTAGCGGGGAAGAATGAGCAGTTCTTC. The whole variable domain, filled in from reference TRBV5-1 and TRBJ2-1, reads KAGVTQTPRYLIKTRGQQVTLSCSPISGHRSVSWYQQTPGQGLQFLFEYFSETQRNKGNFPGRFSGRQFSNSRSEMNVSTLELGDSALYLCASSLGLAGKNEQFFGPGTRLTVL.